This TCR beta chain came from a study of beta chain features in type 1 diabetes. Study information: All samples yielded roughly 100,000,000 examined sorted cells. Broader study findings: Patients showed naive, central memory and Treg TCRB repertoires that appeared more similar than those of healthy donors. Insertions at VDJ junctions were less frequent in type 1 diabetes patients. These patients also deleted more nucleotides at the same junctions.

Expressed TCRB transcripts were sequenced because the isolated RNA had all been reverse transcribed beforehand. Method: immunoSEQ multiplex PCR; TCRdb's copy keeps in-frame clones and lacks some. The sample includes around 150,000 clones, around 8% of them seen just once. V lost 5 bases, J lost 8 bases, and 12 bases stayed unmatched. Germline CDR1 reads SGHTA; CDR2 reads FQGTGA. The CDR3 is 15 amino acids. This clone has a handful of counts. Antigen specificity is unknown. The chain combines TRBV7-3 with TRBJ2-1; 7 positions agree with TRBD2. The sequenced sample was central memory CD4+ T cells from blood. This TCR was recovered from a man between 18 and 35 years old in good health. The CDR3 DNA reads as TGTGCCAGCAGCCCCGAGGGTTTTGGGGGGGATGAGCAGTTCTTC. Its translation is CASSPEGFGGDEQFF.